This TCR beta chain was identified during a study of blood T cell repertoires in COVID-19. Study-wide background: Samples representing acute and convalescent COVID-19 were sourced from the United States, Italy and Spain.

Authors' data handling: Counts of nucleated cells, estimated from reference gene primer amplification, were obtained. Generated by immunoSEQ multiplex PCR, the TCRdb table keeps only in-frame clones and is missing some. V and J calls and clone size are copied from that table; D and trimming were computed from the DNA. The table lists roughly 200,000 clones, about nine tenths of them singletons. Unmatched junction bases numbered 16, after V lost 3 bases and J lost 2 bases. Germline V lookup: CDR1 GTSNPN, CDR2 SVGIG (reference sequence). The CDR3 has 17 residues. The sample consisted of peripheral blood. This sequence joins TRBV30 and TRBJ2-7; 7 bases map to TRBD2. This sequence was found in a man aged 50 to 59 with acute or convalescent COVID-19. The CDR3 bases are TGTGCCTGGAGACCGGGGTATCCGGGGAGGGGAACCTACGAGCAGTACTTC. Amino acid sequence: CAWRPGYPGRGTYEQYF.